This T cell receptor beta chain derives from a study of Graves' ophthalmopathy and Graves' hyperthyroidism. This clonotype appeared many times. TCR beta CDR3 amplification used RNA transcripts. HTBI primers served in a first-round RT-PCR, which a second-round multiplex PCR followed. TCRdb ran MiXCR on the multiplex PCR reads and lists one entry per CDR3 protein. Of approximately 380,000 distinct CDR3 sequences listed, roughly 20% are singletons. The CDR3 has 13 residues. Per the germline V gene, CDR1 is SQVTM and CDR2 is ANQGSEA. The TCR was taken from a woman aged 18-29 years with stable Graves' hyperthyroidism. The J gene is TRBJ2-7, the V gene TRBV29-1; D is perhaps TRBD1 (5 bases). The sequenced sample was peripheral blood. The CDR3 DNA reads TGCAGTGCAAGTGGCAGGGCGCTCTACGAGCAGTACTTC. Protein sequence: CSASGRALYEQYF.